This T cell receptor beta chain emerged from a study of blood T cells in healthy people across ages. Study results and limitations: Age brought a roughly linear fall in TCR beta diversity measured per million T cells.

With respect to this clonotype: Its antigen is currently unknown.

There are 14 residues in the CDR3. In germline, CDR1 is KGHDR, CDR2 SFDVKD. V gave up 9 bases and J gave up 6 bases, with 17 bases separating them. Total RNA was extracted at no less than 6 micrograms per sample. Sample-barcoded 5' priming and a J-beta primer mix drove a second PCR of roughly 7 to 11 cycles. The authors tagged each cDNA molecule using a template-switch adaptor with 12 random nucleotides. A single record per CDR3 protein comes from TCRdb applying MiXCR to the 5' RACE reads. The sample has fewer than 750,000 distinct CDR3 sequences, roughly 43% seen once. This sequence joins TRBV24-1 and TRBJ2-1; D might be TRBD1 or TRBD2, each matching 5 bases. This TCR came from an elderly man in good health. Material: blood. The CDR3 DNA reads TGTGCCACCCGGGGCGGAAGTTTCGGCAATGAGCAGTTCTTC. This sequence encodes CATRGGSFGNEQFF.